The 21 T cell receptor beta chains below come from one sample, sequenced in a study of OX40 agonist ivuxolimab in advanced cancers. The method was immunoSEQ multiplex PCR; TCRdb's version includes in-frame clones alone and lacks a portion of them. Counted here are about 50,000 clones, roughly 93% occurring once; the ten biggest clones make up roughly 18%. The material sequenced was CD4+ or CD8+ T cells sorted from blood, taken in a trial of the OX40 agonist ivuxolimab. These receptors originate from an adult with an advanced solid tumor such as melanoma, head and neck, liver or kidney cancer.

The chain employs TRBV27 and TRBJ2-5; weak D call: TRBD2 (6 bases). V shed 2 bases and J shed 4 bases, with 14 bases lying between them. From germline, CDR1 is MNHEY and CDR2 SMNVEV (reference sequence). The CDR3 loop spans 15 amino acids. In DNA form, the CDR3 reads TGTGCCAGCAGTTTAGACGGGAGAAAAGGAGAGACCCAGTACTTC. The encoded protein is CASSLDGRKGETQYF.

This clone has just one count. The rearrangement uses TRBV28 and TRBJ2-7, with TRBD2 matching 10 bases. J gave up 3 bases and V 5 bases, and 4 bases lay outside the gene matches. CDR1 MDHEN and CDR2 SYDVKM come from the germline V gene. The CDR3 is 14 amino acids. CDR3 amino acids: CASSRLAGLYEQYF. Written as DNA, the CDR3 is TGTGCCAGCAGTCGACTAGCGGGTCTCTACGAGCAGTACTTC.

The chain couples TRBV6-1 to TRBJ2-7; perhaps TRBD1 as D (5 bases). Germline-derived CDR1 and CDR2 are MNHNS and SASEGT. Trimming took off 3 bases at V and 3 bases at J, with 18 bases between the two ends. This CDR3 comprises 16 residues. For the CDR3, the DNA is TGTGCCAGCAGTGAGCCTCAGGGATGGGGTTTCTACGAGCAGTACTTC. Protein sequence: CASSEPQGWGFYEQYF.

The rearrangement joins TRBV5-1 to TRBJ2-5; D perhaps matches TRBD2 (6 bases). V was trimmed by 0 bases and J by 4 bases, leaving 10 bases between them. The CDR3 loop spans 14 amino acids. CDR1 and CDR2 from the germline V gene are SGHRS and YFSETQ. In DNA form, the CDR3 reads TGCGCCAGCAGCTTGGAGGGAGGCCTAGAGACCCAGTACTTC. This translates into CASSLEGGLETQYF. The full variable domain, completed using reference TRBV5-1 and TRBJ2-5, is KAGVTQTPRYLIKTRGQQVTLSCSPISGHRSVSWYQQTPGQGLQFLFEYFSETQRNKGNFPGRFSGRQFSNSRSEMNVSTLELGDSALYLCASSLEGGLETQYFGPGTRLLVL.

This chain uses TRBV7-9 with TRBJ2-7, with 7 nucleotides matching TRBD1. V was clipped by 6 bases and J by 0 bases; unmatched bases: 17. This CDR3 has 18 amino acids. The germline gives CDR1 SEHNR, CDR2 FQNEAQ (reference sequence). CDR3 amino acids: CASSSTGTVDPSSYEQYF. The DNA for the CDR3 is TGTGCCAGCAGTTCCACCGGGACAGTAGACCCAAGCTCCTACGAGCAGTACTTC.

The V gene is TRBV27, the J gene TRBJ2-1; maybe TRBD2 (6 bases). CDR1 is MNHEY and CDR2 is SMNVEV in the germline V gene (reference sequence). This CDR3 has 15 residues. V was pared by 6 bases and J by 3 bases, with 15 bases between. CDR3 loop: CASSPQASVYNEQFF. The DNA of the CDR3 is TGTGCCAGCAGCCCTCAGGCTAGCGTCTACAATGAGCAGTTCTTC.

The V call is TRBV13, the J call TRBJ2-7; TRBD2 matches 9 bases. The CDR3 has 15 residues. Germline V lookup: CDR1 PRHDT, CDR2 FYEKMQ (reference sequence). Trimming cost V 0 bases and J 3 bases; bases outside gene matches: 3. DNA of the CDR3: TGTGCCAGCAGCTTAGGTCCTAGCGGGAACTACGAGCAGTACTTC. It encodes CASSLGPSGNYEQYF.

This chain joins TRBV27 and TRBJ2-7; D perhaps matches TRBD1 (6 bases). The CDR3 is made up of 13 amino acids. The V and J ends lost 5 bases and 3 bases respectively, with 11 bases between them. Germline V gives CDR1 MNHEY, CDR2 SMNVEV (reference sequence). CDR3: CASSMGALYEQYF. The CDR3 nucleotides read TGTGCCAGCAGTATGGGGGCCCTCTACGAGCAGTACTTC.

The CDR3 here is CASSAGHPYEQYF. The CDR3, as DNA: TGTGCCAGCAGCGCTGGACACCCCTACGAGCAGTACTTC. The chain is built from TRBV9 and TRBJ2-5; tentative D call: TRBD1 (5 bases). The end of the DNA aligns better with TRBJ2-7, so the J call may be wrong. The CDR3 loop spans 13 amino acids. Germline V gives CDR1 SGDLS, CDR2 YYNGEE.

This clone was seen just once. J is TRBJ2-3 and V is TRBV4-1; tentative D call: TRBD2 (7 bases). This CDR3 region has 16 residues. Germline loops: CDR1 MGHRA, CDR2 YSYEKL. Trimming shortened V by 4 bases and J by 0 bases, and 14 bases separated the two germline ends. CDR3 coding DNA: TGCGCCAGCAGCCGGGGAGGGGGTCCTAGCACAGATACGCAGTATTTT. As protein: CASSRGGGPSTDTQYF.

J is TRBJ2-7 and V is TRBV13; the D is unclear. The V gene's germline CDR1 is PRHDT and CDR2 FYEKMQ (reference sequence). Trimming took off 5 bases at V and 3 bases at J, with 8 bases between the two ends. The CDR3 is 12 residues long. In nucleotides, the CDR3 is TGTGCCAGCAGCCCCCGCGGCTACGAGCAGTACTTC. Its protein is CASSPRGYEQYF.

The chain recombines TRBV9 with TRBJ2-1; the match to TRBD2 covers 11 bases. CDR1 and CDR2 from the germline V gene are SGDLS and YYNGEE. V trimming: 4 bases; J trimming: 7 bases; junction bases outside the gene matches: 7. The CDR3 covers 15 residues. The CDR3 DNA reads TGTGCCAGCAGCCCCAGGGCTAGCGGGGGGAATGAGCAGTTCTTC. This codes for CASSPRASGGNEQFF.

This chain's CDR3 is CASSMGEQFF. CDR3 nucleotide sequence: TGTGCCAGCAGCATGGGCGAGCAGTTCTTC. The chain links TRBV7-9 to TRBJ2-1; D is ambiguous. The CDR3 totals 10 residues. Trimming took 5 bases from V and 10 from J, leaving 6 bases between them. Germline-derived CDR1 and CDR2 are SEHNR and FQNEAQ (reference sequence). The whole variable domain, remainder taken from reference TRBV7-9 and TRBJ2-1, is DTGVSQNPRHKITKRGQNVTFRCDPISEHNRLYWYRQTLGQGPEFLTYFQNEAQLEKSRLLSDRFSAERPKGSFSTLEIQRTEQGDSAMYLCASSMGEQFFGPGTRLTVL.

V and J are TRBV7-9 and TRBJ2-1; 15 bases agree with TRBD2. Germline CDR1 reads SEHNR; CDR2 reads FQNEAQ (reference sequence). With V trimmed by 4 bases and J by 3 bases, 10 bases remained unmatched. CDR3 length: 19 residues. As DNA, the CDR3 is TGTGCCAGCAGCTCCCCCAAGGGGACTAGCGGGAGGAACTACAATGAGCAGTTCTTC. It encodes CASSSPKGTSGRNYNEQFF.

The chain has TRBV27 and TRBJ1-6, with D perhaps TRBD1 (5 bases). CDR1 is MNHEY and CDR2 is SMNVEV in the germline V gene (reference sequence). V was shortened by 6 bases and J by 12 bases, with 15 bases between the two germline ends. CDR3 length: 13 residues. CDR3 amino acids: CASSGTLAEPLHF. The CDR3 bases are TGTGCCAGCAGCGGGACTCTGGCTGAACCCCTCCACTTT.

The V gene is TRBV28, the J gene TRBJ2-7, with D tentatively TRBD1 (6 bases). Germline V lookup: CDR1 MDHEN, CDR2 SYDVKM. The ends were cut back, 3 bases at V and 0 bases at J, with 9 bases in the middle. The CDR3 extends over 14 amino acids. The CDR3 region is CASSLTGYSYEQYF. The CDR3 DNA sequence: TGTGCCAGCAGTTTGACAGGATACTCCTACGAGCAGTACTTC.

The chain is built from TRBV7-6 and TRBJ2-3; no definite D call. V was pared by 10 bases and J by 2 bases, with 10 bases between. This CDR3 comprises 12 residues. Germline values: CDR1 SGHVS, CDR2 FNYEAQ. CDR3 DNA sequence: TGTGCCATTTCCTCCACCACAGATACGCAGTATTTT. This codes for CAISSTTDTQYF.

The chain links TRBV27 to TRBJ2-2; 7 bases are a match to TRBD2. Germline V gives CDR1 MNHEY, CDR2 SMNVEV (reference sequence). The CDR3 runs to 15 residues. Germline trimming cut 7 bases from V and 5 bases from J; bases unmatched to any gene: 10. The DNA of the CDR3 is TGTGCCAGCACCCTGGGGGGGGGAGCAACCGGGGAGCTGTTTTTT. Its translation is CASTLGGGATGELFF.

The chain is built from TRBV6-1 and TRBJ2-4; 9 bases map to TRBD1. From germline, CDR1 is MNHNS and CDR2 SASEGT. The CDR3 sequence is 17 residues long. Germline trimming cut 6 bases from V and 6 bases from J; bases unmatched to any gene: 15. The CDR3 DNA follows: TGTGCCAGCAGAGAACAGGGGGCGGCGGGGATATTAAACATTCAGTACTTC. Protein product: CASREQGAAGILNIQYF.

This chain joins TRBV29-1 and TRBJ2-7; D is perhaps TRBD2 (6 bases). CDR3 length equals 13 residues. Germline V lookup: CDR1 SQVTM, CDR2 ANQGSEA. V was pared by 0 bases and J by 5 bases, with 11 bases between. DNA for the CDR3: TGCAGCGTTGAAGAAGCGTGGGGGGACGAGCAGTACTTC. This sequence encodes CSVEEAWGDEQYF.

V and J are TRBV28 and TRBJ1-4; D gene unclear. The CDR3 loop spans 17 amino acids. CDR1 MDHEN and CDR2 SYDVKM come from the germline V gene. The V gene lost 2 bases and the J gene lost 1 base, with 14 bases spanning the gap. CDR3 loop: CASSLPPGRRTNEKLFF. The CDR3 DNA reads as TGTGCCAGCAGTTTACCCCCGGGGAGGAGAACTAATGAAAAACTGTTTTTT.